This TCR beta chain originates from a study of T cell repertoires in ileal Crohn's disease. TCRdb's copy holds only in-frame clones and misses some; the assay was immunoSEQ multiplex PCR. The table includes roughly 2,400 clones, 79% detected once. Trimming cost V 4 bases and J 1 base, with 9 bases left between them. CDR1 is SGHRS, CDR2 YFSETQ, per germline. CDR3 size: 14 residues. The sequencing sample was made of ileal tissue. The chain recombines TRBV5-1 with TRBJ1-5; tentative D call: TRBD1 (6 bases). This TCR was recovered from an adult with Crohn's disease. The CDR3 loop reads CASSEGQSNQPQHF. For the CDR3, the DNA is TGCGCCAGCAGCGAAGGACAGAGCAATCAGCCCCAGCATTTT.